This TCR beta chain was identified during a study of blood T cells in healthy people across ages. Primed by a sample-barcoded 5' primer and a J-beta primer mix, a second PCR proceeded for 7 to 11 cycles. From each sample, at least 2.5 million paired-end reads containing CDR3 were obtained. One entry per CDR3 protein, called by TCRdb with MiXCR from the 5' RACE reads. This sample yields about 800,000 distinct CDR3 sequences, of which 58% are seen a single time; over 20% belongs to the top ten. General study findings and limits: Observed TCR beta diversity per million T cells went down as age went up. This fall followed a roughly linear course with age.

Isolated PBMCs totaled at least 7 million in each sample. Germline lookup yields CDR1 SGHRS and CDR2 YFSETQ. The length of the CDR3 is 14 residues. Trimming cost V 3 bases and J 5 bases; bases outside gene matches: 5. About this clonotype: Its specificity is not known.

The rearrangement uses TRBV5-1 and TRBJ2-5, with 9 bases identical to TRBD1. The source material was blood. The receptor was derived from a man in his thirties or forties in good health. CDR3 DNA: TGCGCCAGCAGCTCTACAGGGGGCCCGGAGACCCAGTACTTC. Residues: CASSSTGGPETQYF.